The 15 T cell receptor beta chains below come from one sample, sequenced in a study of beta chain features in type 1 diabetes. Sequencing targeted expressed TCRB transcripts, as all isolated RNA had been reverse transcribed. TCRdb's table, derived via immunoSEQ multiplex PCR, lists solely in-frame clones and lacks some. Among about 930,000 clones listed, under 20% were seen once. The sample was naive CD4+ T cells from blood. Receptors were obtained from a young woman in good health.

The DNA of the CDR3 is TGCGCCAGCAGCCACGTTGGACCGGGACTACCTCGTAGCACAGATACGCAGTATTTT. Translating it yields CASSHVGPGLPRSTDTQYF. The chain uses TRBV5-1 and TRBJ2-3; 7 bases fit TRBD2. CDR1 and CDR2 from the germline V gene are SGHRS and YFSETQ. Unmatched junction bases numbered 17, after V lost 4 bases and J lost 0 bases. The CDR3 loop spans 19 amino acids.

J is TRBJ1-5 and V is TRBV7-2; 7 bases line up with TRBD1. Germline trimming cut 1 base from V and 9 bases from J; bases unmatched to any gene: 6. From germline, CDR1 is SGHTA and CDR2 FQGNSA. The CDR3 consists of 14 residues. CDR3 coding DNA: TGTGCCAGCAGCTTAGAGACAGGGCTGGCGCCCCAGCATTTT. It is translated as CASSLETGLAPQHF.

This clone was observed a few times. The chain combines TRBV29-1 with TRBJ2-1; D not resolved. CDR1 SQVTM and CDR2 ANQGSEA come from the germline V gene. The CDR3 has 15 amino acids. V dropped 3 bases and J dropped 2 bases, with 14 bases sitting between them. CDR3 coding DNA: TGCAGCGTTGATCGTACTCTAATCACCTACAATGAGCAGTTCTTC. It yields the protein CSVDRTLITYNEQFF.

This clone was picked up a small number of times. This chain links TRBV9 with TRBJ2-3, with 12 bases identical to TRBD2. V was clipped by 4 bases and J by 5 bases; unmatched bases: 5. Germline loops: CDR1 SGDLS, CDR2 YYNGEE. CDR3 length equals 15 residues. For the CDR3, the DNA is TGTGCCAGCAGCCCAAGGACTAGCGGGGTAGATACGCAGTATTTT. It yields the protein CASSPRTSGVDTQYF. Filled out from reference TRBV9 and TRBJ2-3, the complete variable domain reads DSGVTQTPKHLITATGQRVTLRCSPRSGDLSVYWYQQSLDQGLQFLIQYYNGEERAKGNILERFSAQQFPDLHSELNLSSLELGDSALYFCASSPRTSGVDTQYFGPGTRLTVL.

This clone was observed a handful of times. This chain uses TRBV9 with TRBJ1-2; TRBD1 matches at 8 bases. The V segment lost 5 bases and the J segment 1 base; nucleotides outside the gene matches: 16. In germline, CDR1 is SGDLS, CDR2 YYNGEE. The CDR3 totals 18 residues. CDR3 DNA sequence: TGTGCCAGCAGTCGTAGTGGTATGACAGGGGCGCGTAACTATGGCTACACCTTC. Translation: CASSRSGMTGARNYGYTF.

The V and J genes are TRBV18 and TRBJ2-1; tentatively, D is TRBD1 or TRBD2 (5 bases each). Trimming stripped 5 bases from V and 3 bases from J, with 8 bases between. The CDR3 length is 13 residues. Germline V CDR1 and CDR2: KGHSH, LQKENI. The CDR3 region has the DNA TGTGCCAGCTCAGGGGGTAGCTACAATGAGCAGTTCTTC. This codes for CASSGGSYNEQFF.

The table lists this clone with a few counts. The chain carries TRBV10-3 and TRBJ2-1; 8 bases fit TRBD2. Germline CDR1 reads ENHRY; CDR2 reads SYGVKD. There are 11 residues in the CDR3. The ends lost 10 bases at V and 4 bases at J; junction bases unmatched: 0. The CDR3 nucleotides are TGTGCCACGGGAGGGTACAATGAGCAGTTCTTC. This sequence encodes CATGGYNEQFF.

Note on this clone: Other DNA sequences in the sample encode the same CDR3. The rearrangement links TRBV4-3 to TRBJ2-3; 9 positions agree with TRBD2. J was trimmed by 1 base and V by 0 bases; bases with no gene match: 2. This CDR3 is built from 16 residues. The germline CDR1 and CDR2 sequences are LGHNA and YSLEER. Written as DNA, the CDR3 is TGCGCCAGCAGCCAAGATTTAGCGGGAGGCACAGATACGCAGTATTTT. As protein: CASSQDLAGGTDTQYF.

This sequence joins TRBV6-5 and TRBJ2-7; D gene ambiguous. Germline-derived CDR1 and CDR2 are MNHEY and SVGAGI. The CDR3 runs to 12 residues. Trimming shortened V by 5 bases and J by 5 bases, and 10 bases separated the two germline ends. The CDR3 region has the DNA TGTGCCAGCAGTGAACGATCCCACGAGCAGTACTTC. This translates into CASSERSHEQYF.

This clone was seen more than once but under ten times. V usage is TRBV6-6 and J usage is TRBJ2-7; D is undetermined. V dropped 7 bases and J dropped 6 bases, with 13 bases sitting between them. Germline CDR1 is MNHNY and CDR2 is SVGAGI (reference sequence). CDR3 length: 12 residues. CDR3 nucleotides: TGTGCCAGCAACCCCCCAATGGGCGAGCAGTACTTC. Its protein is CASNPPMGEQYF.

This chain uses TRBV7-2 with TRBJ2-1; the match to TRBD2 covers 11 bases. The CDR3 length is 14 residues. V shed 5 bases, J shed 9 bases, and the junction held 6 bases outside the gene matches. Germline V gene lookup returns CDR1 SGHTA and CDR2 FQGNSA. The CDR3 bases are TGTGCCAGCAGCCCACTAGCGGGAGAGGGTGAGCAGTTCTTC. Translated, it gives CASSPLAGEGEQFF.

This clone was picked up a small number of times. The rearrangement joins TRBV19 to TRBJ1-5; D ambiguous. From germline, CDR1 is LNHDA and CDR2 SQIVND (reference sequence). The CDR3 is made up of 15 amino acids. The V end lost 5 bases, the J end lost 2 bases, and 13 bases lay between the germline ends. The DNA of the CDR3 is TGTGCCAGTAGTCTGGGAATCAACGGCAATCAGCCCCAGCATTTT. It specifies CASSLGINGNQPQHF.

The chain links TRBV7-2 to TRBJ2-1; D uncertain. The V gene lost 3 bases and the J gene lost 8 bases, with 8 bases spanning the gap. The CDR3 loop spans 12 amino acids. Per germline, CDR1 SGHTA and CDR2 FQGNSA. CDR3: CASSFQAYEQFF. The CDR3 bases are TGTGCCAGCAGCTTTCAGGCTTATGAGCAGTTCTTC.

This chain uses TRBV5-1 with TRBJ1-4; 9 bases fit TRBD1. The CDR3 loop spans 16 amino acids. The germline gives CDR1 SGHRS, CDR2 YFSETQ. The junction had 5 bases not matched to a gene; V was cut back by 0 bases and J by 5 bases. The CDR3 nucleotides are TGCGCCAGCAGCTTGGCCGCCGGGACAGGGAATGAAAAACTGTTTTTT. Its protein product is CASSLAAGTGNEKLFF.

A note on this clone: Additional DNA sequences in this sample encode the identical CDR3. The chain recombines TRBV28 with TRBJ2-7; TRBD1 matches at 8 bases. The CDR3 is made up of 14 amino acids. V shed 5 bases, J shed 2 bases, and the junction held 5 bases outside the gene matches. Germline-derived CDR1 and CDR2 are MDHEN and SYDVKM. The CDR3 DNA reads TGTGCCAGCAGTCGGACAGGGTCTACCTACGAGCAGTACTTC. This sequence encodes CASSRTGSTYEQYF.